The rows below give T cell receptor beta chains drawn from one sample of a study of T cells in Graves' hyperthyroidism and ophthalmopathy. Using its own MiXCR run on the multiplex PCR reads, TCRdb lists one record per CDR3 protein. The repertoire holds approximately 530,000 distinct CDR3 sequences, with 20% as singletons. The sample comprised blood. Receptors originate from a man in his forties or fifties with Graves' ophthalmopathy. Each CDR3 is given with its conserved first and last residue. Fields, in order: V gene, J gene, D gene, clone size, CDR3 protein, CDR3 DNA. A D gene is named only where the DNA matches it firmly. Only some rows state a clone size, as once, few, many or a class for expanded clones.

>TRBV2|TRBJ2-5|NA|NA
CATKRPQETQYF
TGTGCCACCAAGCGGCCCCAAGAGACCCAGTACTTC
>TRBV28|TRBJ2-6|TRBD1|NA
CASSLYEGAGRFGANVLTF
TGTGCCAGCAGTTTATACGAGGGGGCAGGGAGATTCGGGGCCAACGTCCTGACTTTC
>TRBV7-9|TRBJ2-3|TRBD2|few
CASSFRLADFNTDTQYF
TGTGCCAGCAGCTTTAGACTAGCGGATTTTAACACAGATACGCAGTATTTT
>TRBV20-1|TRBJ1-2|NA|few
CSARDGTRDPRGGYTF
TGCAGTGCTAGAGATGGTACCCGGGATCCTCGAGGTGGCTACACCTTC
>TRBV7-9|TRBJ2-1|NA|NA
CASSLGARSYNEQFF
TGTGCCAGCAGCTTAGGGGCCCGATCCTACAATGAGCAGTTCTTC
>TRBV7-2|TRBJ2-5|NA|NA
CASSLLFQETQYF
TGTGCCAGCAGCTTACTATTCCAAGAGACCCAGTACTTC
>TRBV13|TRBJ2-1|TRBD2|NA
CASSAGLAGVIEQFF
TGTGCCAGCAGCGCGGGACTAGCGGGGGTCATTGAGCAGTTCTTC
>TRBV27|TRBJ2-5|TRBD2|many
CASSSGLAGETQYF
TGTGCTAGCAGCTCTGGACTAGCGGGGGAGACCCAGTACTTC
>TRBV29-1|TRBJ2-3|NA|NA
CSGTSTDTQYF
TGCAGCGGGACTAGCACAGATACGCAGTATTTT
>TRBV7-2|TRBJ2-2|NA|NA
CASSPFRELFF
TGTGCCAGCAGCCCCTTCCGGGAGCTGTTTTTT
>TRBV20-1|TRBJ2-7|TRBD2|many
CSARDLAADYEQYF
TGCAGTGCTAGAGACCTAGCGGCTGACTACGAGCAGTACTTC
>TRBV14|TRBJ1-1|TRBD1|few
CASSPTGTGDLEAFF
TGTGCCAGCAGCCCAACCGGGACAGGAGACCTTGAAGCTTTCTTT
>TRBV6-1|TRBJ2-3|NA|many
CASSEPPKQSGTDTQYF
TGTGCCAGCAGTGAGCCGCCTAAGCAGTCGGGCACAGATACGCAGTATTTT
>TRBV10-3|TRBJ2-3|TRBD2|NA
CATTPIAGNTDTQYF
TGTGCCACCACCCCGATAGCGGGAAACACAGATACGCAGTATTTT
>TRBV6-1|TRBJ2-5|TRBD2|NA
CASRLAGSETQYF
TGTGCCAGCAGACTAGCGGGGTCAGAGACCCAGTACTTC
>TRBV6-1|TRBJ2-3|NA|few
CASSPTTGLADTQYF
TGTGCCAGCAGTCCAACCACAGGGCTCGCAGATACGCAGTATTTT
>TRBV28|TRBJ2-1|TRBD1|NA
CASSLDRVQFF
TGTGCCAGCAGTTTAGACAGGGTCCAGTTCTTC
>TRBV28|TRBJ2-1|TRBD2|many
CASSPLGLAIYNEQFF
TGTGCCAGCAGTCCACTGGGACTAGCTATCTACAATGAGCAGTTCTTC
>TRBV6-5|TRBJ2-1|NA|NA
CASSYTGNFGNEQFF
TGTGCCAGCAGTTATACAGGGAATTTTGGCAATGAGCAGTTCTTC
>TRBV11-2|TRBJ1-2|NA|many
CASSNAGGMVGYTF
TGTGCCAGCAGCAACGCGGGGGGTATGGTTGGCTACACCTTC
>TRBV15|TRBJ2-1|TRBD1|NA
CATGTGPYNEQFF
TGTGCCACAGGGACAGGGCCATACAATGAGCAGTTCTTC
>TRBV12-3/TRBV12-4|TRBJ2-1|NA|few
CASSYGTEQFF
TGTGCCAGCAGTTACGGGACAGAGCAGTTCTTC
>TRBV30|TRBJ1-2|TRBD1|many
CAWSASTGGGYYGYTF
TGTGCCTGGAGTGCCTCAACAGGGGGCGGGTACTATGGCTACACCTTC
>TRBV5-1|TRBJ2-2|NA|many
CASSQAGPNTGELFF
TGCGCCAGCAGCCAGGCGGGTCCGAACACCGGGGAGCTGTTTTTT
>TRBV19|TRBJ1-1|NA|NA
CASMSRDEAFF
TGTGCCAGTATGTCCAGGGATGAAGCTTTCTTT
>TRBV12-3/TRBV12-4|TRBJ2-7|TRBD1|many
CASSLMGQTYEQYF
TGTGCCAGCAGTTTAATGGGACAGACCTACGAGCAGTACTTC
>TRBV5-8|TRBJ2-1|TRBD2|few
CASSYTSGEQFF
TGTGCCAGCAGCTATACTAGCGGTGAGCAGTTCTTC
>TRBV25-1|TRBJ2-7|NA|NA
CASMGFGSYEQYF
TGTGCCAGCATGGGGTTTGGCTCCTACGAGCAGTACTTC
>TRBV20-1|TRBJ1-1|NA|NA
CSASGQKNTEAFF
TGCAGTGCCAGTGGACAGAAGAACACTGAAGCTTTCTTT
>TRBV7-2|TRBJ1-1|TRBD1|many
CASSPATGYRSTEAFF
TGTGCCAGCAGCCCCGCGACAGGGTATCGTAGCACTGAAGCTTTCTTT